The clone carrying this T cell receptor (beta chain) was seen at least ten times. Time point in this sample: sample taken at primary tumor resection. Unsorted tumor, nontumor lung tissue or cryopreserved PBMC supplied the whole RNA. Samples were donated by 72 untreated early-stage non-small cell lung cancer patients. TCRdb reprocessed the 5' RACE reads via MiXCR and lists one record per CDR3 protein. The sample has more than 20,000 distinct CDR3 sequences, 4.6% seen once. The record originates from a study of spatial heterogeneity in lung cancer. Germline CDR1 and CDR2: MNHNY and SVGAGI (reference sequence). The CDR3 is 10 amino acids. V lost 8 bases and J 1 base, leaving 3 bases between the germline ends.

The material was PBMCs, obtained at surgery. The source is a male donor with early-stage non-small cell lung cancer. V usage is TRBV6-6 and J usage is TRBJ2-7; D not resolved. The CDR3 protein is CASGSYEQYF. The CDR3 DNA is TGTGCCAGCGGGTCCTACGAGCAGTACTTC.